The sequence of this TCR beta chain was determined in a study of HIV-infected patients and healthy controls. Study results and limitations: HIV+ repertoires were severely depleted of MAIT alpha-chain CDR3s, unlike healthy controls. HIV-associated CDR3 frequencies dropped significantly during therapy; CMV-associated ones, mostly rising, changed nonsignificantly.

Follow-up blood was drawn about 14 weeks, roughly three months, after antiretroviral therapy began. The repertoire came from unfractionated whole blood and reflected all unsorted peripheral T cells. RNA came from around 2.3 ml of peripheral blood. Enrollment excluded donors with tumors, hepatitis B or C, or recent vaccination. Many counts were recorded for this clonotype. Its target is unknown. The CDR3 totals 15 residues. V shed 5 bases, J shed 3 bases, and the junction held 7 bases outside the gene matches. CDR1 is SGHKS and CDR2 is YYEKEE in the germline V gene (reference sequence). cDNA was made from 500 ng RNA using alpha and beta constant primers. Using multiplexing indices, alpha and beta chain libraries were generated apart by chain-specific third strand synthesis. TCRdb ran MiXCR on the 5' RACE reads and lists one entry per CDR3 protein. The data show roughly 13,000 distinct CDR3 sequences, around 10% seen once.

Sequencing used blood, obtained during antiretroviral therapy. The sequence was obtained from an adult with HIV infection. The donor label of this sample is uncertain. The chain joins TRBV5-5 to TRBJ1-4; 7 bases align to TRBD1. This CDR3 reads CASSTFGTANEKLFF. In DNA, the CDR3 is TGTGCCAGCAGTACCTTCGGGACAGCTAATGAAAAACTGTTTTTT.